The 32 T cell receptor beta chains below all came from one sample that was sequenced in a study of CD8+ T cells in alopecia areata. Sequencing used cDNA as its template, made by extracting RNA and reverse transcribing it. Libraries were prepared by immunoSEQ multiplex PCR; TCRdb keeps only in-frame clonotypes and omits some of them. The profile shows 90,000 or so clones, about 44% of them singletons. The treatment is: oral pan-JAK inhibitor, 5-10 mg twice daily. Sequenced material: CD8+ T cells sorted from blood, taken at week 24, from a patient treated with tofacitinib. The source of these receptors is a human donor with alopecia areata.

The rearrangement uses TRBV7-9 and TRBJ2-2; D is possibly TRBD1 (6 bases). The CDR3 has 15 amino acids. V lost 10 bases and J lost 2, with 17 bases in between. From germline, CDR1 is SEHNR and CDR2 FQNEAQ (reference sequence). The CDR3 coding sequence is TGTGCCAACGAGCCGCTGGACAGCAACACCGGGGAGCTGTTTTTT. Translation: CANEPLDSNTGELFF.

This clone was counted only a few times. V is TRBV9 and J is TRBJ1-2; 7 bases are a match to TRBD1. This CDR3 spans 15 amino acids. The V gene's germline CDR1 is SGDLS and CDR2 YYNGEE. The V and J ends lost 4 bases and 2 bases, in that order; junction bases with no gene match: 8. The CDR3 bases are TGTGCCAGCAGCCCCTGGGACAGCCCGAACTATGGCTACACCTTC. Amino acid sequence: CASSPWDSPNYGYTF.

This clone was counted between two and nine times. This rearrangement joins TRBV4-1 to TRBJ2-7, with D possibly being TRBD1 (5 bases). From germline, CDR1 is MGHRA and CDR2 YSYEKL. This CDR3 is 15 amino acids long. Trimming pared 0 bases from V and 1 base from J, leaving 10 bases between. CDR3 region: CASSQDDRPSYEQYF. CDR3 in DNA: TGCGCCAGCAGCCAAGATGACAGACCTTCCTACGAGCAGTACTTC.

In its sample, this clone was seen a few times. The CDR3 spells CASSVWESEQFF. CDR3 nucleotide sequence: TGCGCCAGCAGTGTCTGGGAGAGTGAGCAGTTCTTC. The genes are TRBV10-2 and TRBJ2-1, with a possible D match to TRBD2 (5 bases). V lost 4 bases and J 9 bases, leaving 10 bases between the germline ends. This CDR3 has 12 residues. Germline V gives CDR1 WSHSY, CDR2 SAAADI.

The J gene is TRBJ2-1, the V gene TRBV10-3; D is possibly TRBD2 (6 bases). The CDR3 runs 14 residues. Trimming cost V 4 bases and J 3 bases, with 10 bases left between them. Germline V lookup: CDR1 ENHRY, CDR2 SYGVKD. The CDR3 nucleotides read TGTGCCATCAGTGTGGAGGGTTACTACAATGAGCAGTTCTTC. It yields the protein CAISVEGYYNEQFF.

The rearrangement uses TRBV14 and TRBJ2-1; unclear D gene. Germline V gene lookup returns CDR1 SGHDN and CDR2 FVKESK. V dropped 2 bases and J dropped 9 bases, with 11 bases sitting between them. There are 13 residues in the CDR3. The CDR3 DNA is TGTGCCAGCAGCCAACTAACCCCGGGTGAGCAGTTCTTC. Protein: CASSQLTPGEQFF. Drawing the rest from reference TRBV14 and TRBJ2-1, the complete variable domain is EAGVTQFPSHSVIEKGQTVTLRCDPISGHDNLYWYRRVMGKEIKFLLHFVKESKQDESGMPNNRFLAERTGGTYSTLKVQPAELEDSGVYFCASSQLTPGEQFFGPGTRLTVL.

Many counts were recorded for this clone. The chain uses TRBV27 and TRBJ2-7; D is perhaps TRBD1 or TRBD2 (6 bases each). The CDR3 runs to 14 residues. The germline V gene has CDR1 MNHEY and CDR2 SMNVEV (reference sequence). Trimming took off 7 bases at V and 9 bases at J, with 22 bases between the two ends. DNA of the CDR3: TGTGCCAGCACCTCGAGGGGGGACGGAACTGGGCAGTACTTC. The encoded protein is CASTSRGDGTGQYF.

This chain connects TRBV5-1 to TRBJ2-2, with 11 bases fitting TRBD2. This CDR3 contains 18 residues. The germline gives CDR1 SGHRS, CDR2 YFSETQ. The V gene end was trimmed by 4 bases and the J gene end by 1 base; junction bases not matched to a gene: 9. CDR3 sequence (DNA): TGCGCCAGCAGCCCGCTGGTTCTAGCGGGAGGGAACACCGGGGAGCTGTTTTTT. Residues: CASSPLVLAGGNTGELFF.

This clone was picked up a small number of times. V is TRBV7-9 and J is TRBJ2-1, with D possibly TRBD1 on 6 matching bases. The CDR3 is 16 amino acids. Germline V CDR1 and CDR2: SEHNR, FQNEAQ (reference sequence). V was clipped by 1 base and J by 1 base, with 11 bases between them. Here the CDR3 DNA reads TGTGCCAGCAGCTTAGGAGGAACAGGGTCCTACAATGAGCAGTTCTTC. Its translation: CASSLGGTGSYNEQFF.

This clone was detected a few times. The rearrangement uses TRBV4-1 and TRBJ2-7, with TRBD2 matching over 14 bases. The CDR3 is made up of 16 amino acids. CDR1 is MGHRA and CDR2 is YSYEKL in the germline V gene. V lost 2 bases to trimming and J lost 4 bases; unmatched junction nucleotides: 4. The CDR3 DNA follows: TGCGCCAGCAGCCAACTAGGGACTAGCGGGAGATACGAGCAGTACTTC. Amino acid sequence: CASSQLGTSGRYEQYF.

This clone has just a few counts. V usage is TRBV7-9 and J usage is TRBJ2-1, with TRBD2 matching over 9 bases. The germline gives CDR1 SEHNR, CDR2 FQNEAQ (reference sequence). This CDR3 has 16 amino acids. V lost 6 bases to trimming and J lost 7 bases; unmatched junction nucleotides: 13. The CDR3 DNA follows: TGTGCCAGCAGTCCAACCGCTAGCGGGAATGCGAATGAGCAGTTCTTC. Translating gives CASSPTASGNANEQFF.

This rearrangement joins TRBV27 to TRBJ1-2, with D tentatively TRBD1 (5 bases). Per the germline V gene, CDR1 is MNHEY and CDR2 is SMNVEV (reference sequence). V lost 4 bases to trimming and J lost 6 bases, with 18 bases between them. The CDR3 is 15 residues long. CDR3 in amino acids: CASSWGRVTRDGYTF. As DNA, the CDR3 is TGTGCCAGCAGTTGGGGGAGGGTTACGAGAGATGGCTACACCTTC.

This clone turned up a few times. This chain connects TRBV7-9 to TRBJ2-5; a weak D match, TRBD2 (6 bases). The CDR3 loop spans 12 amino acids. V lost 6 bases and J 4 bases, leaving 9 bases between the germline ends. Germline assignment: CDR1 SEHNR and CDR2 FQNEAQ (reference sequence). The CDR3 sequence is CASRGGRETQYF. CDR3 in DNA: TGTGCCAGCAGAGGAGGGAGAGAGACCCAGTACTTC.

The rearrangement joins TRBV27 to TRBJ1-1; D perhaps matches TRBD1 (5 bases). CDR1 is MNHEY, CDR2 SMNVEV, per germline (reference sequence). The CDR3 loop spans 11 amino acids. Trimming took 10 bases from V and 9 from J, leaving 15 bases between them. This CDR3 reads CATQEGTQAFF. CDR3 nucleotide sequence: TGTGCCACCCAAGAAGGGACCCAAGCTTTCTTT.

About this clone itself: The same CDR3 also results from other DNA sequences found in this sample. The chain links TRBV15 to TRBJ2-7; 8 bases fit TRBD1. The CDR3 is 15 residues long. Trimming took 3 bases from V and 6 from J; bases not matched to a gene: 10. CDR1 LNHNV and CDR2 YYDKDF come from the germline V gene (reference sequence). In DNA, the CDR3 is TGTGCCACCAGCAGGACCCAGGGGGCCCATGGCGAGCAGTACTTC. Its translation: CATSRTQGAHGEQYF.

The V call is TRBV9, the J call TRBJ2-3; no clear D gene. V was shortened by 0 bases and J by 5 bases, with 4 bases between the two germline ends. The germline CDR1 and CDR2 sequences are SGDLS and YYNGEE. The CDR3 has 12 amino acids. This CDR3 reads CASSVELDTQYF. CDR3 DNA: TGTGCCAGCAGCGTAGAATTAGATACGCAGTATTTT.

This rearrangement joins TRBV27 to TRBJ2-2; TRBD2 agrees at 13 bases. The CDR3 covers 16 residues. V was clipped by 5 bases and J by 1 base; unmatched bases: 1. Germline CDR1 MNHEY, CDR2 SMNVEV (reference sequence). The CDR3 sequence is CASSRTSGRNTGELFF. CDR3 sequence (DNA): TGTGCCAGCAGTCGGACTAGCGGGAGGAACACCGGGGAGCTGTTTTTT.

The genes are TRBV15 and TRBJ2-3, with D hard to call. The germline V gene encodes CDR1 LNHNV and CDR2 YYDKDF (reference sequence). V was pared by 0 bases and J by 4 bases, with 11 bases between. There are 15 residues in the CDR3. The CDR3 is CATSRDRAEADTQYF. CDR3 bases: TGTGCCACCAGCAGAGATAGGGCCGAGGCAGATACGCAGTATTTT.

The chain has TRBV2 and TRBJ2-7; D gene ambiguous. From germline, CDR1 is SNHLY and CDR2 FYNNEI. The CDR3 contains 13 residues. V shed 2 bases and J shed 3 bases, with 8 bases lying between them. Written as DNA, the CDR3 is TGTGCCAGCAGTGAAAGGGCATTCTACGAGCAGTACTTC. Translation gives CASSERAFYEQYF.

This clone was seen only once. In DNA form, the CDR3 reads TGCAGCGTTGAAAATGGGCGGGAGCAGTACTTC. As protein: CSVENGREQYF. The J gene is TRBJ2-7, the V gene TRBV29-1, with D hard to call. The CDR3 is 11 residues long. V was trimmed by 2 bases and J by 7 bases, leaving 9 bases between them. Germline CDR1 SQVTM, CDR2 ANQGSEA.

This sequence joins TRBV5-1 and TRBJ2-3; tentative D call: TRBD2 (6 bases). The CDR3 has 19 residues. V lost 4 bases and J lost 3, with 27 bases in between. Germline V gene lookup returns CDR1 SGHRS and CDR2 YFSETQ. CDR3 in DNA: TGCGCCAGCAGCCCGAGTGTATATCGGTTGCGGGACGGGACAGATACGCAGTATTTT. Encoded protein: CASSPSVYRLRDGTDTQYF.

This clone has a handful of counts. The CDR3 coding sequence is TGTGCCAGCAGTGAACCGCCCATTGAGCAGTTCTTC. Amino acids: CASSEPPIEQFF. The J gene is TRBJ2-1, the V gene TRBV2; D ambiguous. This CDR3 spans 12 amino acids. CDR1 is SNHLY and CDR2 is FYNNEI in the germline V gene. V was pared by 2 bases and J by 9 bases, with 8 bases between.

This clone was seen a handful of times. This chain uses TRBV7-9 with TRBJ2-1; no clear D gene. The germline V gene has CDR1 SEHNR and CDR2 FQNEAQ (reference sequence). CDR3 length equals 12 residues. Trimming took off 5 bases at V and 2 bases at J, with 4 bases between the two ends. The CDR3 here is CASSPTYNEQFF. The CDR3 coding sequence is TGTGCCAGCAGCCCTACCTACAATGAGCAGTTCTTC.

This clone was detected only a few times. This rearrangement joins TRBV30 to TRBJ2-7; D is undetermined. This CDR3 is 13 amino acids long. Germline assignment: CDR1 GTSNPN and CDR2 SVGIG (reference sequence). The V gene lost 0 bases and the J gene lost 6 bases, with 12 bases spanning the gap. CDR3 sequence: CAWSVQVLREQYF. The CDR3 DNA sequence: TGTGCCTGGAGTGTACAAGTTTTGCGCGAGCAGTACTTC.

This chain joins TRBV19 and TRBJ1-5, with D maybe TRBD1 (5 bases). CDR1 LNHDA and CDR2 SQIVND come from the germline V gene (reference sequence). The CDR3 has 17 amino acids. V shed 6 bases and J shed 2 bases, with 20 bases lying between them. CDR3 in amino acids: CASSPGSREAGNQPQHF. CDR3 sequence (DNA): TGTGCCAGTAGCCCCGGGTCCAGGGAGGCGGGCAATCAGCCCCAGCATTTT.

This clone was picked up a small number of times. CDR3 sequence reads: CASSPGGGTVQETQYF. CDR3 nucleotides: TGTGCCAGCAGCCCTGGCGGCGGGACGGTACAAGAGACCCAGTACTTC. The V call is TRBV7-9, the J call TRBJ2-5; TRBD2 might be the D (6 bases). The ends were cut back, 5 bases at V and 2 bases at J, with 18 bases in the middle. Germline CDR1 is SEHNR and CDR2 is FQNEAQ (reference sequence). The CDR3 is 16 amino acids.

Remarks on this clone: The same CDR3 can be traced to other DNA sequences in this sample. This rearrangement joins TRBV4-1 to TRBJ2-7; perhaps TRBD2 as D (6 bases). Germline CDR1 reads MGHRA; CDR2 reads YSYEKL. The germline V and J ends were trimmed by 1 base and 4 bases, with 8 bases remaining between them. The CDR3 is made up of 13 amino acids. The CDR3 region has the DNA TGCGCCAGCAGCCAAGGCGGGGATTACGAGCAGTACTTC. Amino acid sequence: CASSQGGDYEQYF.

This clone has only a few counts. The gene calls are TRBV7-8 and TRBJ1-5, with D possibly being TRBD1 (5 bases). Germline CDR1 SGHVS, CDR2 FQNEAQ. This CDR3 is built from 11 residues. Trimming removed 4 bases from V and 12 bases from J, with 10 bases in between. The CDR3 spells CASSWGEDQHF. CDR3 bases: TGTGCCAGCAGCTGGGGGGAAGACCAGCATTTT.

This clone was seen more than once but under ten times. The rearrangement links TRBV2 to TRBJ2-1; 8 bases line up with TRBD2. The J segment lost 15 bases and the V segment lost 3 bases, leaving 10 bases of the junction unmatched. The CDR3 spans 13 residues. From germline, CDR1 is SNHLY and CDR2 FYNNEI. For the CDR3, the DNA is TGTGCCAGCAGTGAGTTAACAGGGACTAGTATGTTCTTC. This codes for CASSELTGTSMFF.

This clone has just one count. This chain joins TRBV27 and TRBJ1-5; maybe TRBD1 (5 bases). Germline CDR1 reads MNHEY; CDR2 reads SMNVEV (reference sequence). This CDR3 is 13 amino acids long. Trimming took off 5 bases at V and 3 bases at J, with 8 bases between the two ends. The CDR3 DNA reads as TGTGCCAGCAGTCAGGGTTACAATCAGCCCCAGCATTTT. The encoded protein is CASSQGYNQPQHF.

This chain joins TRBV5-6 and TRBJ2-1, with TRBD2 matching over 8 bases. The germline gives CDR1 SGHDT, CDR2 YYEEEE. The V gene end was trimmed by 4 bases and the J gene end by 4 bases; junction bases not matched to a gene: 7. This CDR3 has 15 residues. The CDR3 loop reads CASSPGGGPYNEQFF. The DNA for the CDR3 is TGTGCCAGCAGCCCCGGGGGGGGACCATACAATGAGCAGTTCTTC.

This clone was recorded a few times. The chain recombines TRBV19 with TRBJ1-2; the D is unclear. The CDR3 totals 14 residues. Germline loops: CDR1 LNHDA, CDR2 SQIVND (reference sequence). V was cut by 10 bases and J by 0 bases, with 15 bases left in between. The CDR3 is CATSILGPNYGYTF. The CDR3 DNA reads TGTGCCACCTCTATCCTCGGACCTAACTATGGCTACACCTTC.